The rows below give T cell receptor beta chains drawn from one sample of a study of early T cells in non-severe SARS-CoV-2 infection. TCRdb independently ran MiXCR on the 5' RACE reads; one entry per CDR3 protein. The sample yields tens of thousands of distinct CDR3 sequences, 9.5% seen once. Sequencing input: whole blood. The receptors were gathered from an adult who was a healthcare worker with PCR-confirmed SARS-CoV-2 infection or an uninfected control (not recorded which). Both conserved end residues are part of each CDR3. A D gene is named only where the DNA matches it firmly. A row's size may be missing; if present it is once, few, many or a size class.

TRBJ1-2,TRBV15,NA,NA,TGTGCCACCAGCAGAGAGACTAAACTTAACTATGGCTACACCTTC,CATSRETKLNYGYTF
TRBJ1-1,TRBV5-1,TRBD1,NA,TGCGCCAGCAGCCCGAGTATAGGGACAGGGGTCTTAACTGAAGCTTTCTTT,CASSPSIGTGVLTEAFF
TRBJ2-2,TRBV5-1,NA,NA,TGCGCCAGCAGCTTGGGAATCGTCATGGGGAACACCGGGGAGCTGTTTTTT,CASSLGIVMGNTGELFF
TRBJ1-2,TRBV5-1,NA,many,TGCGCCAGCAGCTTTGACAGGAATGGCTACACCTTC,CASSFDRNGYTF
TRBJ2-7,TRBV12-3/TRBV12-4,TRBD1,many,TGTGCCAGCAGTTCGACAGGGGGCATTGAGCAGTACTTC,CASSSTGGIEQYF
TRBJ1-1,TRBV20-1,NA,many,TGCAGTGCTGGGGCCTCCCGGAACACTGAAGCTTTCTTT,CSAGASRNTEAFF
TRBJ1-2,TRBV3-1,NA,many,TGTGCCAGCAGCCAAGCTTTCTTCTATGGCTACACCTTC,CASSQAFFYGYTF
TRBJ2-7,TRBV29-1,TRBD2,few,TGCAGCGTTCCGGGACTAGCGGGACCCGAGCAGTACTTC,CSVPGLAGPEQYF
TRBJ2-3,TRBV5-4,NA,NA,TGTGCCAGCAGCTTGGAAGGGCGAGATACGCAGTATTTT,CASSLEGRDTQYF
TRBJ1-2,TRBV18,NA,many,TGTGCCAGCTCAGAGGACCATCTCTATGGCTACACCTTC,CASSEDHLYGYTF
TRBJ2-1,TRBV7-7,NA,many,TGTGCGGGGGGGCTTAAGCAGTTCTTC,CAGGLKQFF
TRBJ1-4,TRBV3-1,NA,many,TGTGCCAGCAGCCTTCGGACGGCGGGGCGGGAAAAACTGTTTTTT,CASSLRTAGREKLFF
TRBJ2-6,TRBV10-3,NA,few,TGTGCCACCCGGCTCGGCTCTGGGGCCAACGTCCTGACTTTC,CATRLGSGANVLTF
TRBJ2-7,TRBV4-1,NA,many,TGCGCCAGCAGCCAAGAAACCGGGATACACTCCTACGAGCAGTACTTC,CASSQETGIHSYEQYF
TRBJ2-3,TRBV28,NA,many,TGTGCCAGCACCGGGGGTGCAGATACGCAGTATTTT,CASTGGADTQYF
TRBJ2-1,TRBV5-1,TRBD2,many,TGCGCCAGCAGCTTGGTTAGCGGGGGGCTCGGTGAGCAGTTCTTC,CASSLVSGGLGEQFF
TRBJ2-1,TRBV5-1,TRBD1,few,TGCGCCAGCAGCTTGGTAGTCGGACAGGGGGTTTTTGAGCAGTTCTTC,CASSLVVGQGVFEQFF
TRBJ1-2,TRBV5-1,NA,NA,TGCGCCAGCAACCCCGGAGGGGGTTCCGGGGGCTACACCTTC,CASNPGGGSGGYTF
TRBJ2-6,TRBV11-2,NA,few,TGTGCCAGCAGCTGGGGAGCAGGGTCTGGGGCCAACGTCCTGACTTTC,CASSWGAGSGANVLTF
TRBJ2-7,TRBV27,NA,many,TGTGCCAGCAGTTTAAAGTCTGGGGGGTATTCCTACGAGCAGTACTTC,CASSLKSGGYSYEQYF
TRBJ1-1,TRBV7-2,NA,NA,TGTGCCAGCAGCTCCCGGGGGGCGGTGACTGAAGCTTTCTTT,CASSSRGAVTEAFF
TRBJ2-1,TRBV3-1,TRBD2,NA,TGTGCCAGCAGCCAAGAAGGGACTAGCGGGGGCAATGAGCAGTTCTTC,CASSQEGTSGGNEQFF